The 2 T cell receptor beta chains in this list originate from one sample, sequenced in a study of chemoradiotherapy in HPV16-positive cancers (dated by TCRdb to the early 2020s). The library came from the immunoSEQ multiplex PCR assay. Sourced from immuneACCESS, this table was stored by TCRdb with only in-frame sequences that have V and J called. A share of the clones is absent; for the studies checked, an unresolved V gene accounts for under half, and the remainder has no known explanation. The sample records fewer than 9,500 clones, over 70% of which are singletons. 4.5% to 6% of the sample belongs to the ten largest clones. Sequences were derived from tumor tissue, sampled from a patient who underwent chemoradiotherapy. These receptors originate from a human donor with HPV-associated anogenital cancer.

This clone was picked up one time. The J gene is TRBJ2-5, the V gene TRBV18, with a weak D call TRBD2 (6 bases). The CDR3 loop spans 16 amino acids. V was clipped by 3 bases and J by 1 base, with 15 bases between them. In germline, CDR1 is KGHSH, CDR2 LQKENI. The CDR3 DNA reads TGTGCCAGCTCACCCGTAAACGGGGGACCCCAAGAGACCCAGTACTTC. Encoded protein: CASSPVNGGPQETQYF. The whole variable domain, filled in from reference TRBV18 and TRBJ2-5, reads NAGVMQNPRHLVRRRGQEARLRCSPMKGHSHVYWYRQLPEEGLKFMVYLQKENIIDESGMPKERFSAEFPKEGPSILRIQQVVRGDSAAYFCASSPVNGGPQETQYFGPGTRLLVL.

The chain couples TRBV19 to TRBJ2-7, with 7 bases identical to TRBD1. The CDR3 spans 14 residues. Trimming cost V 6 bases and J 7 bases; bases outside gene matches: 12. In germline, CDR1 is LNHDA, CDR2 SQIVND (reference sequence). Here the CDR3 DNA reads TGTGCCAGTAGCCGACAGGGATCTTTTTGGGAGCAGTACTTC. Its protein product is CASSRQGSFWEQYF. The full variable domain, in which reference TRBV19 and TRBJ2-7 provide the parts outside the CDR3, is DGGITQSPKYLFRKEGQNVTLSCEQNLNHDAMYWYRQDPGQGLRLIYYSQIVNDFQKGDIAEGYSVSREKKESFPLTVTSAQKNPTAFYLCASSRQGSFWEQYFGPGTRLTVT.